This T cell receptor beta chain was identified during a study of cytomegalovirus exposure and HLA in healthy donors. V was pared by 5 bases and J by 8 bases, with 9 bases between. The germline CDR1 and CDR2 sequences are LNHNV and YYDKDF (reference sequence). The CDR3 extends over 12 amino acids. PCR employed 60 Vbeta and 13 Jbeta primers. Sequencing used immunoSEQ multiplex PCR; TCRdb keeps in-frame clones, though not all of them. The sample lists 75,000 to 90,000 clones; around 78% were seen once. Sequencing used PBMCs. The origin of this receptor is a man aged 40-55 years in good health and CMV-seronegative. The chain recombines TRBV15 with TRBJ2-2, with D tentatively TRBD2 (5 bases). The CDR3, as DNA: TGTGCCACCAGCGTTAGAGGGGGGGAGCTGTTTTTT. Protein: CATSVRGGELFF. Complete variable domain (other parts from reference TRBV15 and TRBJ2-2): DAMVIQNPRYQVTQFGKPVTLSCSQTLNHNVMYWYQQKSSQAPKLLFHYYDKDFNNEADTPDNFQSRRPNTSFCFLDIRSPGLGDTAMYLCATSVRGGELFFGEGSRLTVL.